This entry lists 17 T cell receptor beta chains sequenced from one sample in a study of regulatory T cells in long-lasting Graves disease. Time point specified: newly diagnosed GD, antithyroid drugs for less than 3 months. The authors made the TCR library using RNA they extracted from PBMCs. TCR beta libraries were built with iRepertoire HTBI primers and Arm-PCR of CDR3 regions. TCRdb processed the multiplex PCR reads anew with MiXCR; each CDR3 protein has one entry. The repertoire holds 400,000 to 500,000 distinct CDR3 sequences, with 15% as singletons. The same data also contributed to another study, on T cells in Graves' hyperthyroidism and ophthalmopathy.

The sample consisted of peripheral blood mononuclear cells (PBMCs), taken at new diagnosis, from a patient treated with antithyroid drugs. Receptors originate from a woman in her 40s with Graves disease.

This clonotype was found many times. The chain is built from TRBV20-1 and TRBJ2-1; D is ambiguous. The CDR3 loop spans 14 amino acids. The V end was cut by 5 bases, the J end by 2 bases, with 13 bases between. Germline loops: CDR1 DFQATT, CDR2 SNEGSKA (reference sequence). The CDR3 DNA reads TGCAGTGCTGGTCCACGTGAGGCCTACAATGAGCAGTTCTTC. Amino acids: CSAGPREAYNEQFF.

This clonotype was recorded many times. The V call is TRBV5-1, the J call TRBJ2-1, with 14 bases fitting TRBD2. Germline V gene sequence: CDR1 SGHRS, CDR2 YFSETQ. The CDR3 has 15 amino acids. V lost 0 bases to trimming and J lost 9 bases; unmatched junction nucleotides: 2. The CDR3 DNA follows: TGCGCCAGCAGCTTGGGACTAGCGGGAGGGGGTGAGCAGTTCTTC. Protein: CASSLGLAGGGEQFF.

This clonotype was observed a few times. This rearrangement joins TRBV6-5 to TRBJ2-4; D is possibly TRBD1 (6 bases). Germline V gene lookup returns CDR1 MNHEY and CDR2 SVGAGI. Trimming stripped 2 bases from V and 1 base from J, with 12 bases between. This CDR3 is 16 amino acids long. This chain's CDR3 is CASSYPGESAKNIQYF. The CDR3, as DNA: TGTGCCAGCAGTTACCCAGGGGAATCGGCCAAAAACATTCAGTACTTC.

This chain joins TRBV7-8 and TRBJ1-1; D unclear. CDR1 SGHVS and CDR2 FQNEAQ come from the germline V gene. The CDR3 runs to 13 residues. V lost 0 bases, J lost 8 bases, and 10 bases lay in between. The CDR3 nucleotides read TGTGCCAGCAGCTTAGCGCCAACCTCCGAAGCTTTCTTT. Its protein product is CASSLAPTSEAFF.

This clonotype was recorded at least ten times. The CDR3 protein is CASSKRAERNEQFF. In DNA form, the CDR3 reads TGTGCCAGCAGCAAACGGGCCGAACGCAATGAGCAGTTCTTC. The genes are TRBV7-2 and TRBJ2-1; D unresolved. Trimming took 5 bases from V and 6 from J, leaving 14 bases between them. This CDR3 contains 14 residues. The germline CDR1 and CDR2 sequences are SGHTA and FQGNSA.

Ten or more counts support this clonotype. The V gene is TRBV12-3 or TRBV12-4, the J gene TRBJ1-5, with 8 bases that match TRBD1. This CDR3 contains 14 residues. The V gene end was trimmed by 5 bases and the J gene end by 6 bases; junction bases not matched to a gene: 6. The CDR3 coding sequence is TGTGCCAGCAGTCCCCAGGGGGCTAGTCAGCCCCAGCATTTT. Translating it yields CASSPQGASQPQHF.

CDR3 region: CASSTLLESGLQETQYF. CDR3 bases: TGTGCCAGCAGCACCCTTCTAGAGTCGGGACTCCAAGAGACCCAGTACTTC. This chain uses TRBV11-2 with TRBJ2-5; possibly TRBD2 for D (6 bases). Germline V gene data show CDR1 as SGHAT and CDR2 as FQNNGV. This CDR3 has 17 amino acids. The germline V and J ends were trimmed by 5 bases and 1 base, with 20 bases remaining between them.

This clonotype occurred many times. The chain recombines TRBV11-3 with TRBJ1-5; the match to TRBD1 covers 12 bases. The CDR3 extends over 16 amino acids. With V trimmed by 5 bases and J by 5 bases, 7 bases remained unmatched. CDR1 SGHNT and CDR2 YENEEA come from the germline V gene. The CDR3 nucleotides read TGTGCCAGCAGCAGTAACGGGACAGGGGGCTATCAGCCCCAGCATTTT. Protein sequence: CASSSNGTGGYQPQHF.

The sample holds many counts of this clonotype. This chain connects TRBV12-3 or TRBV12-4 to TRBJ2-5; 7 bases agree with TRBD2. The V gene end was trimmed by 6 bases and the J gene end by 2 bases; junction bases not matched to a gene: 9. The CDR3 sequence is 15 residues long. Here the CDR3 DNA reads TGTGCCAGCAGCCCCAGCGGGAAAAGGCAAGAGACCCAGTACTTC. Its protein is CASSPSGKRQETQYF.

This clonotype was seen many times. The CDR3 sequence: CASRLLILAGGEQFF. In DNA form, the CDR3 reads TGTGCCAGCCGACTCCTTATACTAGCCGGGGGTGAGCAGTTCTTC. The V and J genes are TRBV2 and TRBJ2-1; weak D call: TRBD2 (6 bases). The CDR3 consists of 15 residues. The germline V and J ends were trimmed by 8 bases and 9 bases, with 23 bases remaining between them. From germline, CDR1 is SNHLY and CDR2 FYNNEI.

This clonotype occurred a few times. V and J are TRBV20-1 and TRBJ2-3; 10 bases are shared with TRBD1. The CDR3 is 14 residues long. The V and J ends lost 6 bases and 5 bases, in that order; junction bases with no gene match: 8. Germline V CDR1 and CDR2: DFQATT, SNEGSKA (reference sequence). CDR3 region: CSAQRTGGRDTQYF. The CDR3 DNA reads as TGCAGTGCCCAGAGGACAGGGGGGAGAGATACGCAGTATTTT.

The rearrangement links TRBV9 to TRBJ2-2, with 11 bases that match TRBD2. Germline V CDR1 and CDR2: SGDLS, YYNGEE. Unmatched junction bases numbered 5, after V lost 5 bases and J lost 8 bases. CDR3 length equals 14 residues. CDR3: CASRASGRTGELFF. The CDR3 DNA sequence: TGTGCCAGCAGGGCTAGCGGGAGGACAGGGGAGCTGTTTTTT.

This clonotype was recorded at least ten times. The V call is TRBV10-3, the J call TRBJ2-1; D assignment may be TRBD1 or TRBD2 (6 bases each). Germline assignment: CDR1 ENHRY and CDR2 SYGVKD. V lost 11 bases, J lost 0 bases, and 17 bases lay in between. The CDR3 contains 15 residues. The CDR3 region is CAYSEGGGSYNEQFF. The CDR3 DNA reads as TGTGCCTATTCGGAGGGGGGAGGCTCCTACAATGAGCAGTTCTTC.

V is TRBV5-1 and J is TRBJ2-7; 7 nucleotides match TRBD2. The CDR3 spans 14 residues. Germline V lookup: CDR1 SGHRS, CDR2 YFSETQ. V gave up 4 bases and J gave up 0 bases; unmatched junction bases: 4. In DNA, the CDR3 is TGCGCCAGCAGCCTGACTAGCAACTCCTACGAGCAGTACTTC. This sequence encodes CASSLTSNSYEQYF.

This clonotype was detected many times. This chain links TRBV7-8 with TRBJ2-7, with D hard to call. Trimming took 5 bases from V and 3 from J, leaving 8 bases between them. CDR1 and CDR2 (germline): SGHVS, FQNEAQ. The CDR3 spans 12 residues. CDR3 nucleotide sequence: TGTGCCAGCAGCCCGACGGGCTACGAGCAGTACTTC. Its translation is CASSPTGYEQYF.

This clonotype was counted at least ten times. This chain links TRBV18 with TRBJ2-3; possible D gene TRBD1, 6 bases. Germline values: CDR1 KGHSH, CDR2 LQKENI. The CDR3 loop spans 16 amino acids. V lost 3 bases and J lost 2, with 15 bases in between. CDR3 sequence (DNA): TGTGCCAGCTCACCGACCCCGGGACACGACACAGATACGCAGTATTTT. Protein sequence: CASSPTPGHDTDTQYF.

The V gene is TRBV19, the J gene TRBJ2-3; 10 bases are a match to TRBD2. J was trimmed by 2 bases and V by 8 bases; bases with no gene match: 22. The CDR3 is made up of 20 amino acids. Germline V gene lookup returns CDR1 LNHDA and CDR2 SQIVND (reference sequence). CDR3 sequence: CASGPSKWSAGGPYTDTQYF. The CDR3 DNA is TGTGCCAGTGGTCCCTCAAAATGGTCAGCGGGAGGGCCGTACACAGATACGCAGTATTTT.